This is a list of T cell receptor beta chains from one sample in a study of cytomegalovirus exposure and HLA in healthy donors. Here immunoSEQ multiplex PCR was the method, and the copy in TCRdb shows in-frame clones only, minus some. The sample has 100,000 to 150,000 clones, about 80% seen once. Sequencing was carried out using PBMCs. These TCRs come from a man aged 25 to 40 in good health and CMV-seronegative. The CDR3 runs from the conserved cysteine through the conserved F or W. D genes are given only for firm matches. Only some rows state a clone size, as once, few, many or a class for expanded clones.

TRBJ2-2	NA	NA	TRBV6-5	15	TGTGCCAGCGGAGAGGGCTATGCGTTCACCGGGGAGCTGTTTTTT	CASGEGYAFTGELFF
TRBJ2-3	once	TRBD1	TRBV5-1	18	TGCGCCAGCAGCCCGACCGGGACAGGGGCTTCTAGCACAGATACGCAGTATTTT	CASSPTGTGASSTDTQYF
TRBJ1-1	NA	TRBD1	TRBV5-4	16	TGTGCCAGCAGCGTTACAGGGGGCGGAATGGGCACTGAAGCTTTCTTT	CASSVTGGGMGTEAFF
TRBJ2-7	NA	NA	TRBV2	15	TGTGCCAGCAGTGAAACGCGGCTCCTCTCCTACGAGCAGTACTTC	CASSETRLLSYEQYF
TRBJ1-6	NA	NA	TRBV30	14	TGTGCCTGGAGTGTAGGGGTGGGCGATTCACCCCTCCACTTT	CAWSVGVGDSPLHF
TRBJ1-1	NA	TRBD1	TRBV2	13	TGTGCCAGTCAGGGGGCTCTAAGTACTGAAGCTTTCTTT	CASQGALSTEAFF
TRBJ2-7	NA	NA	TRBV7-9	15	TGTGCCAGCAGCTTAGTGAAGCCCAGGGTCTACGAGCAGTACTTC	CASSLVKPRVYEQYF
TRBJ2-1	NA	TRBD1	TRBV7-2	17	TGTGCCAGCAGCTTCCAGTCGTTTGGGACAGGGAACAATGAGCAGTTCTTC	CASSFQSFGTGNNEQFF
TRBJ2-7	NA	NA	TRBV5-1	15	TGCGCCAGCAGCCCTGGGCAGGGTGGTTCCTACGAGCAGTACTTC	CASSPGQGGSYEQYF
TRBJ2-3	NA	NA	TRBV7-9	15	TGTGCCAGCAGCTTTTTGCAGGGTAGCACAGATACGCAGTATTTT	CASSFLQGSTDTQYF
TRBJ2-6	NA	NA	TRBV5-1	16	TGCGCCAGCAGCTTGGGACAGACTTCTGGGGCCAACGTCCTGACTTTC	CASSLGQTSGANVLTF
TRBJ2-5	once	TRBD1	TRBV28	15	TGTGCCAGCAGTGGGACAGCTAATAAGCAAGGGACCCAGTACTTC	CASSGTANKQGTQYF
TRBJ1-3	NA	NA	TRBV6-1	14	TGTGCCAGCACGGGGGTTTCACCTGGAAACACCATATATTTT	CASTGVSPGNTIYF
TRBJ1-5	once	NA	TRBV19	14	TGTGCCAGTAGTACTACAGGGTCTTATCAGCCCCAGCATTTT	CASSTTGSYQPQHF
TRBJ2-2	NA	NA	TRBV5-1	15	TGCGCCAGCAGCTTGGTCCAGGGAAACACCGGGGAGCTGTTTTTT	CASSLVQGNTGELFF
TRBJ1-1	NA	NA	TRBV5-1	13	TGCGCCAGCAGCTATCGGGAGAACACTGAAGCTTTCTTT	CASSYRENTEAFF
TRBJ1-1	NA	NA	TRBV4-1	11	TGCGCCAGCAGTCTGGAGAGGGTGGCTTTCTTT	CASSLERVAFF
TRBJ1-1	NA	NA	TRBV10-3	13	TGTGCCATCAGGGACTCCTTGAACACTGAAGCTTTCTTT	CAIRDSLNTEAFF
TRBJ1-5	NA	NA	TRBV30	16	TGTGCCTGGTCCTCTCCGGGGGGATATAGCAATCAGCCCCAGCATTTT	CAWSSPGGYSNQPQHF
TRBJ2-5	NA	NA	TRBV28	16	TGTGCCAGCAGTTTGCACCCAGCGAGGTCAAAAGAGACCCAGTACTTC	CASSLHPARSKETQYF
TRBJ1-3	NA	NA	TRBV28	17	TGTGCCAGCAGTTTCCCTCCGGGGGACGTCTCTGGAAACACCATATATTTT	CASSFPPGDVSGNTIYF
TRBJ1-1	NA	NA	TRBV28	14	TGTGCCAGCAGTTTAGTCGGGTTCAACACTGAAGCTTTCTTT	CASSLVGFNTEAFF
TRBJ1-1	few	TRBD1	TRBV5-1	14	TGCGCCAGCAGCGACCGCATGGGGGACAGGGAAGCTTTCTTT	CASSDRMGDREAFF
TRBJ2-2	NA	NA	TRBV7-2	13	TGTGCCAGCAGCATTAGTAACCCCGGGGAGCTGTTTTTT	CASSISNPGELFF
TRBJ2-3	NA	NA	TRBV18	13	TGTGCCAGCTCCCCGGGGGTAGCAGATACGCAGTATTTT	CASSPGVADTQYF
TRBJ1-5	once	NA	TRBV7-9	14	TGTGCCAGCAGCTTAGGAGGTCCCAAGGAGCCCCAGCATTTT	CASSLGGPKEPQHF
TRBJ2-2	NA	NA	TRBV28	15	TGTGCCAGCAAGGAGAGCGGGTTTGACACCGGGGAGCTGTTTTTT	CASKESGFDTGELFF
TRBJ1-1	NA	TRBD1	TRBV5-1	16	TGCGCCAGCAGATACGGGGACAGGGTATTGAACACTGAAGCTTTCTTT	CASRYGDRVLNTEAFF
TRBJ2-5	NA	NA	TRBV18	13	TGTGCCAGCCTACAGGGCTCTAAGGAGACCCAGTACTTC	CASLQGSKETQYF